This T cell receptor beta chain was recorded in a study of somatic mutations in cytotoxic T cells in rheumatoid arthritis. The method was immunoSEQ multiplex PCR; TCRdb's version includes in-frame clones alone and lacks a portion of them. Among roughly 16,000 clones listed, roughly 77% were seen once. This CDR3 is built from 15 residues. J was trimmed by 11 bases and V by 3 bases; bases with no gene match: 15. Germline CDR1 and CDR2: SGHRS and YFSETQ. The chain employs TRBV5-1 and TRBJ2-3; 7 bases match TRBD1. Sequenced material: CD8+ T cells sorted from blood. This TCR was sampled from an adult with rheumatoid arthritis. The CDR3 coding sequence is TGCGCCAGCAGCTCCCCACCTGAAGGACAGGTTGAGCAGTATTTT. Protein product: CASSSPPEGQVEQYF. Variable domain in full (rest from reference TRBV5-1 and TRBJ2-3): KAGVTQTPRYLIKTRGQQVTLSCSPISGHRSVSWYQQTPGQGLQFLFEYFSETQRNKGNFPGRFSGRQFSNSRSEMNVSTLELGDSALYLCASSSPPEGQVEQYFGPGTRLTVL.